These T cell receptor beta chains were read from a single sample in a study of technical replicates of blood from a handful of donors. TCRdb's table, derived via immunoSEQ multiplex PCR, lists solely in-frame clones and lacks some. The sample gives more than 11,000 clones, less than 90% of which show up once; roughly a tenth is in the top ten. The sample taken for sequencing was PBMCs. The receptor set was obtained from a human donor in good health. The CDR3 runs from the conserved cysteine through the conserved F or W. The D gene is left open where the match is weak. Some rows have no size entry. The others give once, few or many, or a class for an expanded clone.

TRBJ2-2 16 NA TRBV5-4 NA CASSAGGRSNTGELFF TGTGCCAGCAGCGCCGGGGGGCGCAGTAACACCGGGGAGCTGTTTTTT
TRBJ2-2 16 NA TRBV25-1 NA CASSALSGYNTGELFF TGTGCCAGCAGTGCACTTAGCGGCTACAACACCGGGGAGCTGTTTTTT
TRBJ2-2 13 NA TRBV19 TRBD2 CASRSGSSGELFF TGTGCCAGTCGTAGCGGGAGCTCCGGGGAGCTGTTTTTT
TRBJ2-6 20 NA TRBV19 TRBD2 CASSTPGLAGWFSGANVLTF TGTGCCAGTAGTACCCCGGGACTAGCGGGATGGTTCTCTGGGGCCAACGTCCTGACTTTC
TRBJ2-3 16 NA TRBV7-9 NA CASSRPTESNTDTQYF TGTGCCAGCAGCAGACCGACAGAATCTAACACAGATACGCAGTATTTT
TRBJ2-2 15 NA TRBV29-1 NA CSVAGWERNTGELFF TGCAGCGTTGCCGGCTGGGAGAGAAACACCGGGGAGCTGTTTTTT
TRBJ2-1 15 NA TRBV9 TRBD2 CASSGGLADRNEQFF TGTGCCAGCAGCGGAGGACTAGCGGATAGGAATGAGCAGTTCTTC
TRBJ2-7 16 NA TRBV7-3 NA CASSLTGSGSSYEQYF TGTGCCAGCAGCTTAACCGGCTCGGGAAGCTCCTACGAGCAGTACTTC
TRBJ1-2 14 NA TRBV27 TRBD1 CASSGDRGNYGYTF TGTGCCAGCAGTGGGGACAGGGGGAACTATGGCTACACCTTC
TRBJ1-1 15 NA TRBV19 TRBD1 CASIPRDRGPDEAFF TGTGCCAGTATACCTCGGGACAGGGGGCCTGATGAAGCTTTCTTT
TRBJ2-3 13 NA TRBV6-6 NA CASIAASTDTQYF TGTGCCAGCATAGCGGCTAGCACAGATACGCAGTATTTT
TRBJ1-3 15 NA TRBV6-6 NA CASSYALISGNTIYF TGTGCCAGCAGTTACGCGTTAATTTCTGGAAACACCATATATTTT
TRBJ2-3 13 NA TRBV7-9 TRBD2 CAASGSVSDTQYF TGTGCTGCTAGCGGGAGTGTCTCAGATACGCAGTATTTT
TRBJ1-4 15 NA TRBV19 TRBD1 CASSTGQGANEKLFF TGTGCCAGTAGTACCGGACAGGGGGCTAATGAAAAACTGTTTTTT
TRBJ2-3 15 NA TRBV30 NA CAWSVQRSGTDTQYF TGTGCCTGGAGTGTTCAAAGGAGCGGAACAGATACGCAGTATTTT
TRBJ1-5 13 NA TRBV19 NA CASQGVGHQPQHF TGTGCCAGTCAAGGTGTGGGGCATCAGCCCCAGCATTTT
TRBJ1-5 17 NA TRBV30 NA CAWSVRRQAGSNQPQHF TGTGCCTGGAGTGTAAGGAGGCAGGCGGGCAGCAATCAGCCCCAGCATTTT
TRBJ2-5 13 once TRBV14 TRBD2 CASSRGLGETQYF TGTGCCAGCAGCCGTGGACTAGGAGAGACCCAGTACTTC
TRBJ2-3 16 NA TRBV30 NA CAWSAFGGRRSDTQYF TGTGCCTGGAGTGCTTTCGGCGGAAGACGATCAGATACGCAGTATTTT
TRBJ2-7 14 NA TRBV5-5 NA CASSFGQLTYEQYF TGTGCCAGCAGCTTTGGACAGCTTACCTACGAGCAGTACTTC
TRBJ1-4 14 NA TRBV5-1 TRBD1 CASSLAGGYEKLFF TGCGCCAGCAGCTTGGCAGGGGGCTATGAAAAACTGTTTTTT
TRBJ1-4 14 NA TRBV6-1 NA CASTYRESNEKLFF TGTGCCAGCACTTACAGGGAGAGTAATGAAAAACTGTTTTTT
TRBJ1-1 12 NA TRBV6-6 NA CASTQGFTEAFF TGTGCCAGCACCCAGGGGTTCACTGAAGCTTTCTTT
TRBJ2-2 14 NA TRBV28 NA CASSLAENTGELFF TGTGCCAGCAGTTTAGCGGAGAACACCGGGGAGCTGTTTTTT
TRBJ2-3 17 NA TRBV19 TRBD2 CASSLRGSREPRDTQYF TGTGCCAGTAGCCTACGCGGGAGCAGGGAACCTCGGGATACGCAGTATTTT
TRBJ2-1 14 NA TRBV2 TRBD1 CASRKGQGVNEQFF TGTGCCAGCAGGAAGGGACAGGGAGTGAATGAGCAGTTCTTC
TRBJ1-1 15 NA TRBV7-9 NA CASSSGQTQNTEAFF TGTGCCAGCAGCTCAGGACAGACGCAGAACACTGAAGCTTTCTTT
TRBJ2-7 14 NA TRBV27 NA CASSSPLRPYEQYF TGTGCCAGCAGTTCGCCCCTGAGGCCCTACGAGCAGTACTTC
TRBJ2-7 15 NA TRBV6-5 TRBD1 CASSYSGDSSYEQYF TGTGCCAGCAGTTACTCTGGGGACAGCAGCTACGAGCAGTACTTC
TRBJ2-1 15 NA TRBV6-6 TRBD1 CASSSDRVGRNEQFF TGTGCCAGCAGCTCGGACAGGGTGGGACGGAATGAGCAGTTCTTC